This paragraph reports one TCR beta chain. As yet, its antigen is unknown. This entry belongs to a study of cytomegalovirus exposure and HLA in healthy donors. Study conclusions and caveats: Prediction of most subjects' HLA-A and HLA-B alleles by TCR beta sequences was reportedly accurate.

CDR1 and CDR2 from the germline V gene are LNHDA and SQIVND (reference sequence). This CDR3 contains 14 residues. Trimming pared 5 bases from V and 3 bases from J, leaving 11 bases between. 60 Vbeta and 13 Jbeta primers were used in PCR. Here immunoSEQ multiplex PCR was the method, and the copy in TCRdb shows in-frame clones only, minus some. The sample lists roughly 110,000 clones; 77% were seen once. The sequenced sample was PBMCs. The receptor was derived from a male donor in good health and CMV-seronegative. V and J are TRBV19 and TRBJ1-5; D not resolved. In nucleotides, the CDR3 is TGTGCCAGTAGTTTCCAGGCCTTCAATCAGCCCCAGCATTTT. It yields the protein CASSFQAFNQPQHF.